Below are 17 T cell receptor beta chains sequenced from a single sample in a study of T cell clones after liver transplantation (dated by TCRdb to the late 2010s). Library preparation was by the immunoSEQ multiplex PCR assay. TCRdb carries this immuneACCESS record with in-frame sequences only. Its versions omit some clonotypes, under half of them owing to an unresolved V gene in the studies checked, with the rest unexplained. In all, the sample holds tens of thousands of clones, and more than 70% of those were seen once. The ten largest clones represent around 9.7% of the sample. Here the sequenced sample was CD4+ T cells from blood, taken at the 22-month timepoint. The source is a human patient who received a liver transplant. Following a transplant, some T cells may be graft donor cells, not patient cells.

Here the CDR3 reads CASSLNGGGSGYTF. The DNA of the CDR3 is TGCGCCAGCAGCTTGAACGGGGGCGGGTCTGGCTACACCTTC. V and J are TRBV5-1 and TRBJ1-2, with D possibly matching TRBD1 (6 bases). CDR3 length: 14 amino acids. V was clipped by 1 base and J by 7 bases, with 14 bases between them. In germline, CDR1 is SGHRS, CDR2 YFSETQ.

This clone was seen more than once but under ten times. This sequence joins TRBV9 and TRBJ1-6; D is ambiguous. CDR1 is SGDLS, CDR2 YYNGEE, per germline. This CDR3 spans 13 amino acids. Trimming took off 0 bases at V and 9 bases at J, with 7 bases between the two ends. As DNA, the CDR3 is TGTGCCAGCAGCGTAGAAGTGAGTTCACCCCTCCACTTT. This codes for CASSVEVSSPLHF.

CDR3: CVRVRSVSNQPQHF. The CDR3 DNA reads TGTGTCCGGGTTCGCAGTGTCAGCAATCAGCCCCAGCATTTT. This sequence joins TRBV7-6 and TRBJ1-5, with no clear D. There are 14 residues in the CDR3. The germline V gene encodes CDR1 SGHVS and CDR2 FNYEAQ.

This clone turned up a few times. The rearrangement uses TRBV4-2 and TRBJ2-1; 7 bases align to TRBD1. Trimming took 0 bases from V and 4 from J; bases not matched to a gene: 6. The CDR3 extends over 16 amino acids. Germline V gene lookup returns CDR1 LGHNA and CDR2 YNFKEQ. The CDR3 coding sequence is TGTGCCAGCAGCCAAGAGCCCAGGGGACAGTACAATGAGCAGTTCTTC. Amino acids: CASSQEPRGQYNEQFF.

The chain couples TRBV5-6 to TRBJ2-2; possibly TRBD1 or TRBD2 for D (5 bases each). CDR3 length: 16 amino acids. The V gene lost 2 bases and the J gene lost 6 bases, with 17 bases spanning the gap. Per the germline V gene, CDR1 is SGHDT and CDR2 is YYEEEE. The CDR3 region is CASSFGLTKGPGELFF. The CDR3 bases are TGTGCCAGCAGCTTCGGCCTTACGAAGGGACCCGGGGAGCTGTTTTTT.

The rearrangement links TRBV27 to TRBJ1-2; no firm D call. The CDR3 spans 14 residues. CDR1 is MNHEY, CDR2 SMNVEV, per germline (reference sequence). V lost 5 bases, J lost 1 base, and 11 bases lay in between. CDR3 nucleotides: TGTGCCAGCAGTCCGACGATAGATAACTATGGCTACACCTTC. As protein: CASSPTIDNYGYTF.

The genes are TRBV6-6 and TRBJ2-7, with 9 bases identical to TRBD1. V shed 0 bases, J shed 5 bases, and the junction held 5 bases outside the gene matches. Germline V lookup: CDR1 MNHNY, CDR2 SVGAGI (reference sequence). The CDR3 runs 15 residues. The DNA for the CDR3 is TGTGCCAGCAGTTACTCGATGGACAGGGGACACGAGCAGTACTTC. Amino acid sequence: CASSYSMDRGHEQYF.

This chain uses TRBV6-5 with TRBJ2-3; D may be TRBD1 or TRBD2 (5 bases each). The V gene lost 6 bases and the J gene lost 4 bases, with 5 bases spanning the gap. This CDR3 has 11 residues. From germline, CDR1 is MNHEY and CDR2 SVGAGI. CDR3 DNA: TGTGCCAGCAGGGGGGCAGATACGCAGTATTTT. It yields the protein CASRGADTQYF.

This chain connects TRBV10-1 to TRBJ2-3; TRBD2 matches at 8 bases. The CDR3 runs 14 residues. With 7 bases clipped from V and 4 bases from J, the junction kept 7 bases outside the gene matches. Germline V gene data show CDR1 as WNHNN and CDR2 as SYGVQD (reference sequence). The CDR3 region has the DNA TGCGCCAGCAATGACGGGGGGGCCGCAGATACGCAGTATTTT. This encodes CASNDGGAADTQYF.

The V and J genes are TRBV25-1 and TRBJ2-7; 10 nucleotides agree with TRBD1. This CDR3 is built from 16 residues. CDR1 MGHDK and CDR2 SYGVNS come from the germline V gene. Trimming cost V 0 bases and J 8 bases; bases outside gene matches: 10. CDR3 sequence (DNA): TGTGCCAGCAGTGAATATAGACAGGGGGCAATTTGGAAGCAGTACTTC. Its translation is CASSEYRQGAIWKQYF.

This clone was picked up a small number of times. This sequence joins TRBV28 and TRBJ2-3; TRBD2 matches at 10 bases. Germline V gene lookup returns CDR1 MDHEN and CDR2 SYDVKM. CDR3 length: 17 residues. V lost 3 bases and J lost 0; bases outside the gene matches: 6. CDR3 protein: CASSFEAGGPSTDTQYF. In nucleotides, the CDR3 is TGTGCCAGCAGTTTTGAAGCGGGGGGGCCGAGCACAGATACGCAGTATTTT.

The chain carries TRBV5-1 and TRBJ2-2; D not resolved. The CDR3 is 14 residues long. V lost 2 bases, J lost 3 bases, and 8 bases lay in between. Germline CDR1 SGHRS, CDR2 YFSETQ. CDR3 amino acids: CASSFGSYTGELFF. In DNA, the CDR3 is TGCGCCAGCAGCTTCGGCTCCTACACCGGGGAGCTGTTTTTT.

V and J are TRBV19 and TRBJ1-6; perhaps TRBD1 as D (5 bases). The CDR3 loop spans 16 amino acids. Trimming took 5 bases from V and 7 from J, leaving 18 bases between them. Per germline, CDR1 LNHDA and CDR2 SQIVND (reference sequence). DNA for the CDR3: TGTGCCAGTAGTGCGGGGGGACCGGGGGACAATTCACCCCTCCACTTT. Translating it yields CASSAGGPGDNSPLHF.

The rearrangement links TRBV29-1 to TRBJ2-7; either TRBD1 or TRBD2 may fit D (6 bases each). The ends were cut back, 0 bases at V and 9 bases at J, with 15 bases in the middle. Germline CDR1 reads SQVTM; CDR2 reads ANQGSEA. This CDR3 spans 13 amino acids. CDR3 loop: CSVEEWSGAGQYF. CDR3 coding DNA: TGCAGCGTTGAAGAATGGTCGGGGGCTGGGCAGTACTTC.

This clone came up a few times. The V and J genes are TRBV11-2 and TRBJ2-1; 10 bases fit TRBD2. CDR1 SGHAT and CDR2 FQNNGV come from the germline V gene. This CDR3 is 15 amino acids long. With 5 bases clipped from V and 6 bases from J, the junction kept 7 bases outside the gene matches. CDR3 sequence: CASSDKRGGFNEQFF. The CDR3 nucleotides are TGTGCCAGCAGCGACAAGCGGGGGGGCTTCAATGAGCAGTTCTTC.

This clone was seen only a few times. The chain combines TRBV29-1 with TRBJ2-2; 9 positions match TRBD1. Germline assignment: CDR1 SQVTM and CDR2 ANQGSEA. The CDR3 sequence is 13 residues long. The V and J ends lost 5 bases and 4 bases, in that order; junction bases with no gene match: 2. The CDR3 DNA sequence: TGCAGCGTTCGGACAGGGGCCACCGGGGAGCTGTTTTTT. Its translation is CSVRTGATGELFF.

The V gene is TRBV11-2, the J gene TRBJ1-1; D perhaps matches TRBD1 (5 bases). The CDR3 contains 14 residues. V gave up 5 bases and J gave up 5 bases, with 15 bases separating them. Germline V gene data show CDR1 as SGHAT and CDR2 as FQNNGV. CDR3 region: CASSPRGGKTEAFF. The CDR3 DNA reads TGTGCCAGCAGCCCTAGGGGCGGGAAAACTGAAGCTTTCTTT.